This T cell receptor (beta chain) derives from a study of blood T cell repertoires in COVID-19. In the study overall: Samples of COVID-19 (acute and convalescent) were obtained from the United States, Italy and Spain.

Per the germline V gene, CDR1 is LGHDT and CDR2 is YNNKEL (reference sequence). Between the trimmed V and J ends, which lost 4 bases and 6 bases, there was a span of 9 bases. The CDR3 is 12 amino acids. Assay: immunoSEQ multiplex PCR; the TCRdb copy retains only in-frame clones and omits some. The sample carries under 300,000 clones, 70% to 85% recorded once. The source material was peripheral blood. This receptor was identified in a woman at least 80 years old with active or convalescent COVID-19. The V call is TRBV3-1 (or the pseudogene TRBV3-2), the J call TRBJ2-5; no definite D call. DNA of the CDR3: TGTGCCAGCAGCCTTACTTTAAAGACCCAGTACTTC. Protein sequence: CASSLTLKTQYF.